These T cell receptor beta chains were read from a single sample in a study of vaccination and CD4 T cells after COVID-19. TCRdb ran MiXCR on the PCR reads and lists one entry per CDR3 protein. The sample includes 15,000 to 18,000 distinct CDR3 sequences, approximately 58% seen only once; the top ten take 9.5% to 15%. These TCRs are of unknown antigen specificity. Source material: CD4+ T cells from blood, cultured in vitro. These receptors came from a human donor who had recovered from COVID-19. Both conserved end residues are part of each CDR3. A D gene is named only where the DNA matches it firmly. Some rows have no size entry. The others give once, few or many, or a class for an expanded clone.

D,size,V,J,DNA,CDR3
TRBD2,-,TRBV20-1,TRBJ2-2,TGCAGTGCTTTAGGACTAGCGGCCACCGGGGAGCTGTTTTTT,CSALGLAATGELFF
-,few,TRBV20-1,TRBJ1-1,TGCAGTGCTTCCTTACAGGGTACGTCCACTGAAGCTTTCTTT,CSASLQGTSTEAFF
-,once,TRBV4-3,TRBJ1-2,TGCGCCAGCAGCCCCGGCAGGGTCCCTAACTATGGCTACACCTTC,CASSPGRVPNYGYTF
-,-,TRBV2,TRBJ1-5,TGTGCCAGCAGGCCCGACGGATTTAGCAATCAGCCCCAGCATTTT,CASRPDGFSNQPQHF
-,-,TRBV11-2,TRBJ1-6,TGTGCCAGCAGCTCCAGAAGGGATTCACCCCTCCACTTT,CASSSRRDSPLHF
TRBD1,-,TRBV16,TRBJ1-2,TGTGCCAGCAGCCAGCGACAGGGGGCAGGCTATGGCTACACCTTC,CASSQRQGAGYGYTF
TRBD1,few,TRBV5-1,TRBJ1-1,TGCGCCAGCAACCTAGGACAGGGTAACATGAACACTGAAGCTTTCTTT,CASNLGQGNMNTEAFF
-,few,TRBV20-1,TRBJ2-2,TGCAGTGCTAGGGGGGACGTTGATGGTGGGTCCGGGGAGCTGTTTTTT,CSARGDVDGGSGELFF
TRBD1,-,TRBV5-5,TRBJ2-7,TGTGCCAGCAGCCCCCCGGTGGGACAGGGCTCCTACGAGCAGTACTTC,CASSPPVGQGSYEQYF
TRBD1,few,TRBV27,TRBJ1-6,TGTGCCAGCAGCCTTGACAGGGTATCACCCCTCCACTTT,CASSLDRVSPLHF
-,-,TRBV12-3/TRBV12-4,TRBJ1-5,TGTGCCAGCAGTCAGGTTAGCAATCAGCCCCAGCATTTT,CASSQVSNQPQHF
-,-,TRBV7-9,TRBJ1-5,TGTGCCAGCAGCCCAGGGTGGGGCAATCAGCCCCAGCATTTT,CASSPGWGNQPQHF
TRBD2,-,TRBV7-2,TRBJ2-3,TGTGCCAGCAGCGCGACTAGCGGGGACACAGATACGCAGTATTTT,CASSATSGDTDTQYF
-,-,TRBV7-9,TRBJ1-2,TGTGCCAGCAGCTTAATGGCAGGGGACTATGGCTACACCTTC,CASSLMAGDYGYTF
TRBD2,-,TRBV20-1,TRBJ2-1,TGCAGTGCTATCTCTCTAGCGGGAGGGAATGAGCAGTTCTTC,CSAISLAGGNEQFF
TRBD1,-,TRBV7-2,TRBJ1-2,TGTGCCAGCAGCCCTCGGAGGGGGCCTGGCTACACCTTC,CASSPRRGPGYTF
TRBD2,once,TRBV2,TRBJ2-7,TGTGCCAGCTGTCGGACTAGCGGGGGCTACGAGCAGTACTTC,CASCRTSGGYEQYF
TRBD1,-,TRBV7-9,TRBJ1-2,TGTGCCAGCAGCTTAGGAGGACAGGGCTCTGGCTACACCTTC,CASSLGGQGSGYTF
-,-,TRBV7-9,TRBJ2-7,TGTGCCAGCAGCCAAGCGGGCGATACTGGTGAGCAGTACTTC,CASSQAGDTGEQYF
TRBD2,few,TRBV7-8,TRBJ2-3,TGTGCCAGCAGCCTCGGGTTAGTTTGGGAGGGACGCACAGATACGCAGTATTTT,CASSLGLVWEGRTDTQYF
TRBD1,-,TRBV11-2,TRBJ1-3,TGTGCCAGCAGCCCCCGACAGGGGGATTACACCATATATTTT,CASSPRQGDYTIYF
-,few,TRBV25-1,TRBJ1-5,TGTGCCAGCAGTGAACAGGTGGGGCAGCCCCAGCATTTT,CASSEQVGQPQHF
-,few,TRBV12-3/TRBV12-4,TRBJ2-5,TGTGCCAGCAGTTTACCTTCGGAGACCCAGTACTTC,CASSLPSETQYF
-,-,TRBV20-1,TRBJ2-3,TGCAGTGCTAGTGTCCGCACAGATACGCAGTATTTT,CSASVRTDTQYF
-,few,TRBV24-1,TRBJ2-3,TGTGCCACACCTTCGGGGGAGAGCACAGATACGCAGTATTTT,CATPSGESTDTQYF